This T cell receptor beta chain was captured by sequencing in a study of T cell responses to AZD1222 COVID-19 vaccine. The study, taken as a whole, reports: Sampling that yielded the repertoires occurred only after the peak T cell response. Possibly, clonal diversity was underestimated; donors were largely white British and included more females.

CDR1 SGHVS and CDR2 FQNEAQ come from the germline V gene. Trimming pared 3 bases from V and 2 bases from J, leaving 16 bases between. This CDR3 has 16 amino acids. This clone was counted between two and nine times. Antigen: not known. Sequencing was performed with immunoSEQ multiplex PCR; in TCRdb, only in-frame clones are kept and a portion is missing. The table lists some 80,000 clones, about 83% of them singletons. The source of this sequence is an adult who received the MenACWY meningococcal vaccine as a control. The chain recombines TRBV7-8 with TRBJ1-2, with D possibly being TRBD1 (5 bases). The source was peripheral blood, collected 28 days after the second dose of the MenACWY control vaccine. The DNA for the CDR3 is TGTGCCAGCAGCTTGAGTATGGGACGGCAGAACTATGGCTACACCTTC. Its protein is CASSLSMGRQNYGYTF.